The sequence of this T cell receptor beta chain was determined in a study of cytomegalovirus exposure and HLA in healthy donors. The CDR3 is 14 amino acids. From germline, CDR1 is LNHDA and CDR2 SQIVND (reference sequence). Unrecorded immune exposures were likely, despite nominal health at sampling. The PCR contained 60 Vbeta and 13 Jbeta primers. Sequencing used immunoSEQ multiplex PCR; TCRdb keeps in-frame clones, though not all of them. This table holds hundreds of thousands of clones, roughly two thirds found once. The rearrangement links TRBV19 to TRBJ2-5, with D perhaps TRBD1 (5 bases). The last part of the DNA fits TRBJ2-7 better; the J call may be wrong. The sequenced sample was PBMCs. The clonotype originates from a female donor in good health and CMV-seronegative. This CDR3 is CASSDQGKTYEQYF. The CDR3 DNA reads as TGTGCCAGTAGTGATCAGGGAAAGACCTACGAGCAGTACTTC.